This T cell receptor beta chain comes out of a study of CXCR3-negative and CXCR3-positive naive CD8 T cells. Comment on this clonotype: Its antigen is unknown.

5' RACE with UMI labels generated the TRB cDNA libraries. TCRdb reprocessed the 5' RACE reads, keeping one entry per CDR3 protein, no DNA. The record lists about 110,000 distinct CDR3 sequences, of which the ten most abundant hold roughly 0.38%. Naive CD8+ T cells carried a CD45RO-CCR7+CD27+CD95- phenotype. Study-level findings and limits: Memory CD8+ cells had much lower diversity, and both naive subsets had comparably high diversity. More hydrophobic TRB CDR3s occurred in CXCR3-positive than in CXCR3-negative naive cells. TRBV-TRBJ usage was alike in naive CXCR3-negative and CXCR3-positive cells but differed in memory cells.

CDR1 and CDR2 (germline): SGHRS, YFSETQ. This CDR3 has 15 amino acids. This TCR came from a human donor in good health. Some clones in this sample may be carry-over from other donors' samples. Sequenced input: naive CXCR3+ CD8+ T cells from blood. Subset in this sample: CD45RO-CCR7+CD27+CD95- naive CD8+ T cells expressing CXCR3 (TNR3+). V usage is TRBV5-1 and J usage is TRBJ2-1; TCRdb proposes TRBD1, but this gene call is untestable without DNA. The CDR3 is CASSLVGGLYNEQFF.